This note documents a single T cell receptor beta chain sequence. Its antigen is still unknown. This entry belongs to a study of cytomegalovirus exposure and HLA in healthy donors. PCR primers comprised 60 Vbeta and 13 Jbeta primers. Measured with immunoSEQ multiplex PCR; TCRdb has only the in-frame clones, and not every one. The data contain some 170,000 clones, roughly 79% of them singletons. Study-wide results and caveats: Cytomegalovirus association was assigned to some 160 TCR beta chains. Other equally common chains were less clonally expanded than HLA-associated TCR beta chains, a later analysis showed. Presence/absence analyses supposed approximately even sequencing depth among donors.

V lost 2 bases, J lost 0 bases, and 12 bases stayed unmatched. The CDR3 extends over 19 amino acids. CDR1 SGHVS and CDR2 FNYEAQ come from the germline V gene. Material: PBMCs. The chain joins TRBV7-6 to TRBJ1-4; 7 bases agree with TRBD1. The source is a woman in her late teens or twenties in good health and CMV-seropositive. The CDR3 region is CASSLLGLGDRATNEKLFF. In DNA, the CDR3 is TGTGCCAGCAGCTTACTGGGGCTAGGGGACAGAGCAACTAATGAAAAACTGTTTTTT.